This T cell receptor (beta chain) appears in the sequencing data of a study of blood T cell repertoires in COVID-19. Study as a whole: T cells, B-cell-depleted T cells, or PBMCs provided the cDNA or gDNA that served as material.

Germline values: CDR1 MNHEY, CDR2 SMNVEV (reference sequence). This CDR3 region has 12 residues. Between the trimmed V and J ends, which lost 5 bases and 7 bases, there was a span of 9 bases. The data were produced by immunoSEQ multiplex PCR, yet TCRdb's version contains in-frame clones alone and is incomplete. The table lists 240,000 or so clones, 85% to 90% of them singletons. This clone was seen just once. This chain joins TRBV27 and TRBJ1-5; D might be TRBD1 (6 bases). Sequencing input: peripheral blood. The receptor's source is a man between 60 and 75 years old with acute or convalescent COVID-19. CDR3 bases: TGTGCCAGCAGTGAGCAGGGGCAGCCCCAGCATTTT. This gives the protein CASSEQGQPQHF.